Shown below are 13 T cell receptor beta chains from a single sample sequenced in a study of T-cell reconstitution after alpha-beta-depleted transplantation in children. Molecular barcoding with unique molecular identifiers was used for the TCRbeta library. One entry per CDR3 protein, called by TCRdb with MiXCR from the PCR reads. Of some 260,000 distinct CDR3 sequences listed, 20% to 30% were seen once; the top ten hold about 4.8%. The input for sequencing was PBMCs, mostly from graft donor cells, taken 360 days after TCRalphabeta/CD19-depleted stem cell transplant. The source is a female patient aged 2-9 years who had a stem cell transplant for congenital amegakaryocytic thrombocytopenia, so the T cells may come from the graft donor.

This clonotype was seen only a few times. The CDR3 sequence: CSVFIRGPWRETQYF. The CDR3 region has the DNA TGCAGCGTTTTTATCAGGGGGCCCTGGCGAGAGACCCAGTACTTC. The J gene is TRBJ2-5, the V gene TRBV29-1; 8 nucleotides agree with TRBD1. Germline CDR1 and CDR2: SQVTM and ANQGSEA. This CDR3 region has 15 residues. With 5 bases clipped from V and 4 bases from J, the junction kept 12 bases outside the gene matches.

This clonotype has just a few counts. The V gene is TRBV4-2, the J gene TRBJ1-2; D gene uncertain. V lost 3 bases and J lost 8, with 16 bases in between. This CDR3 region has 14 residues. Germline CDR1 and CDR2: LGHNA and YNFKEQ. CDR3 nucleotide sequence: TGTGCCAGCAGCCATGAAACATCACGGAGGGGCTACACCTTC. Translating it yields CASSHETSRRGYTF.

The chain joins TRBV28 to TRBJ2-7; TRBD1 is a possible D gene (5 bases). CDR1 and CDR2 from the germline V gene are MDHEN and SYDVKM. The CDR3 has 14 residues. Trimming took off 8 bases at V and 5 bases at J, with 19 bases between the two ends. The CDR3 sequence is CASVRNRGVNEQYF. CDR3 in DNA: TGTGCCAGCGTCCGTAATAGGGGCGTAAACGAGCAGTACTTC. The full variable domain, completed using reference TRBV28 and TRBJ2-7, is DVKVTQSSRYLVKRTGEKVFLECVQDMDHENMFWYRQDPGLGLRLIYFSYDVKMKEKGDIPEGYSVSREKKERFSLILESASTNQTSMYLCASVRNRGVNEQYFGPGTRLTVT.

Points on this clonotype: Its ends do not fully match the called genes, so a read error is possible. CDR3 nucleotides: TGTGCCATCAGCGTAAAGGGTTCCCCCGCGAACACCGGGAAGCTGTTTTTT. It translates to CAISVKGSPANTGKLFF. V usage is TRBV10-3 and J usage is TRBJ2-2; a weak D match, TRBD2 (5 bases). CDR3 length: 17 amino acids. CDR1 and CDR2 from the germline V gene are ENHRY and SYGVKD.

This clonotype was seen a few times. The gene calls are TRBV29-1 and TRBJ2-3; D ambiguous. The CDR3 spans 10 residues. Germline V gene data show CDR1 as SQVTM and CDR2 as ANQGSEA. Trimming took off 6 bases at V and 5 bases at J, with 6 bases between the two ends. The CDR3 coding sequence is TGCAGCGTGAACGGAGATACGCAGTATTTT. It specifies CSVNGDTQYF.

This clonotype appeared a few times. This chain links TRBV4-1 with TRBJ1-3, with unresolved D. V was clipped by 4 bases and J by 4 bases, with 8 bases between them. The germline V gene has CDR1 MGHRA and CDR2 YSYEKL. The CDR3 extends over 13 amino acids. This chain's CDR3 is CASSPEAGNTIYF. DNA for the CDR3: TGCGCCAGCAGCCCCGAGGCGGGAAACACCATATATTTT.

This chain connects TRBV19 to TRBJ2-1; D is ambiguous. CDR1 and CDR2 (germline): LNHDA, SQIVND (reference sequence). The CDR3 length is 13 residues. The V gene lost 0 bases and the J gene lost 10 bases, with 10 bases spanning the gap. Written as DNA, the CDR3 is TGTGCCAGTAGTATAGAGGTCGGAGTAGAGCAGTTCTTC. It translates to CASSIEVGVEQFF.

This clonotype has a count of ten or more. The V call is TRBV12-3 or TRBV12-4, the J call TRBJ1-6; D is unresolved. The CDR3 runs to 14 residues. Trimming pared 7 bases from V and 10 bases from J, leaving 17 bases between. CDR3 in amino acids: CASTTGRGGSPLHF. The CDR3 region has the DNA TGTGCCAGCACCACGGGTCGGGGTGGCTCACCCCTCCACTTT.

This sequence joins TRBV6-5 and TRBJ2-7, with D possibly being TRBD1 or TRBD2 (5 bases each). The CDR3 extends over 16 amino acids. The V gene lost 0 bases and the J gene lost 0 bases, with 12 bases spanning the gap. Per germline, CDR1 MNHEY and CDR2 SVGAGI. The CDR3 nucleotides are TGTGCCAGCAGTTACTCGGCCCGGGACCACTCCTACGAGCAGTACTTC. As protein: CASSYSARDHSYEQYF.

In the case of this clonotype: With a much larger clone just one base away, this may be a read error. V is TRBV5-1 and J is TRBJ1-4; 7 bases line up with TRBD1. Trimming took 4 bases from V and 9 from J; bases not matched to a gene: 9. The CDR3 has 14 residues. Looked up from germline, CDR1 is SGHRS and CDR2 is YFSETQ. CDR3 sequence reads: CASSPQGNRQKLFF. The CDR3 nucleotides read TGCGCCAGCAGCCCACAGGGGAATCGTCAAAAACTGTTTTTT.

This clonotype occurred a few times. The V gene is TRBV5-1, the J gene TRBJ1-6, with a weak D call TRBD1 (5 bases). Trimming pared 0 bases from V and 9 bases from J, leaving 13 bases between. The length of the CDR3 is 15 residues. Germline loops: CDR1 SGHRS, CDR2 YFSETQ. This CDR3 reads CASSLGQGRVSPLHF. The CDR3 DNA sequence: TGCGCCAGCAGCTTGGGGCAGGGCCGGGTTTCACCCCTCCACTTT.

V and J are TRBV12-3 or TRBV12-4 and TRBJ1-4; D gene ambiguous. V lost 6 bases to trimming and J lost 0 bases, with 11 bases between them. The CDR3 has 15 residues. The CDR3 protein is CASRANTATNEKLFF. CDR3 coding DNA: TGTGCCAGCAGGGCAAACACCGCAACTAATGAAAAACTGTTTTTT.

The chain has TRBV18 and TRBJ2-2; TRBD2 agrees at 8 bases. V shed 3 bases, J shed 0 bases, and the junction held 3 bases outside the gene matches. This CDR3 has 16 residues. The germline V gene encodes CDR1 KGHSH and CDR2 LQKENI. The CDR3 nucleotides are TGTGCCAGCTCACCTCTAGCGGGCTCGAACACCGGGGAGCTGTTTTTT. Protein product: CASSPLAGSNTGELFF.